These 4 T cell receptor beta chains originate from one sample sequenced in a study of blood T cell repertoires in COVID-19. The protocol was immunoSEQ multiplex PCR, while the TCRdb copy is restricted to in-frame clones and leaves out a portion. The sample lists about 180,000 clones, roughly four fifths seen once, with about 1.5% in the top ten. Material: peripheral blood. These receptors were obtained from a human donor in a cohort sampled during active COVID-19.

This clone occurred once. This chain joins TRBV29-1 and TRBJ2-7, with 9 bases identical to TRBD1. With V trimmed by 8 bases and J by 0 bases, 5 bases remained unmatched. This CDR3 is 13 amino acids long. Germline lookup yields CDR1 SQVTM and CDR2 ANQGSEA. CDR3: CSSRQGDSYEQYF. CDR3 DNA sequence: TGCAGCTCCCGACAGGGGGACTCCTACGAGCAGTACTTC.

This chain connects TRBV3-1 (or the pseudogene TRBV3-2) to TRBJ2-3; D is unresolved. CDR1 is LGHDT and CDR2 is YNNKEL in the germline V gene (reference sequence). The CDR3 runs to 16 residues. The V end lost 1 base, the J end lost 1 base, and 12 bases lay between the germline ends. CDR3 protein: CASSQGGALGTDTQYF. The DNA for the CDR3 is TGTGCCAGCAGCCAAGGCGGTGCGCTAGGCACAGATACGCAGTATTTT.

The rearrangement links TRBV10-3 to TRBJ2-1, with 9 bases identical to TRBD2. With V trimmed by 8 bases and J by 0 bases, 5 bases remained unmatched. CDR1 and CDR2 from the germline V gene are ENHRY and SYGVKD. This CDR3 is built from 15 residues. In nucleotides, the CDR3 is TGTGCCATCGGTCTAGCGGGAAGCTCCTACAATGAGCAGTTCTTC. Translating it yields CAIGLAGSSYNEQFF.

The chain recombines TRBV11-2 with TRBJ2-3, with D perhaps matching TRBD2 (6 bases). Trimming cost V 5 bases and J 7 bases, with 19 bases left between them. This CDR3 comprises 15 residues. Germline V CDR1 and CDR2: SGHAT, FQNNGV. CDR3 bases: TGTGCCAGCAGCCCGGTCCCTAGGGAGGTGAATACGCAGTATTTT. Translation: CASSPVPREVNTQYF.